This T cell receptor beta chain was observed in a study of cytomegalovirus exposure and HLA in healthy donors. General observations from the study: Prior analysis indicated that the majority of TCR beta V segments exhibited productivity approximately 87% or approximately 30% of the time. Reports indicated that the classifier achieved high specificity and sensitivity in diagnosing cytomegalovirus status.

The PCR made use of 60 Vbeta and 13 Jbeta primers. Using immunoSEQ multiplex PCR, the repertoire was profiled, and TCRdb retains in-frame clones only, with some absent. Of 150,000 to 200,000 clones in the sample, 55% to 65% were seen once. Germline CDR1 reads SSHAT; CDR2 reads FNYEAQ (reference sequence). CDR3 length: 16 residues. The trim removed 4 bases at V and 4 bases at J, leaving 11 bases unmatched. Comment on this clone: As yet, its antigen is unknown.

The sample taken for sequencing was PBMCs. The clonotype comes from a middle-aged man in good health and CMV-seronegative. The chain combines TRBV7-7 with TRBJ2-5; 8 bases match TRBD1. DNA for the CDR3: TGTGCCAGCAGCTCCCACGGACAGGGCGGTGGAGAGACCCAGTACTTC. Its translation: CASSSHGQGGGETQYF.